This TCR beta chain was recovered during a study of PD-1 blockade in mismatch repair-deficient tumors. Study-level results: Rapid post-treatment expansion, then contraction, generally preceding radiologic response, marked tumor-resident clones.

Time point of the sample: approximately ten-day in vitro stimulation with candidate mutation-associated neoantigen peptide 1. TCR sequencing covered a few patients who responded to pembrolizumab. Only in-frame clones appear in the TCRdb table, and some are missing; sequencing was by immunoSEQ multiplex PCR. The sample has 8,500 to 10,000 clones, about 88% seen once. In its sample, this clone was seen once. What it recognizes is unknown. This sequence originates from an adult with mismatch repair-deficient cancer. The sequencing used cells cultured in vitro, collected from a patient treated with pembrolizumab.

The CDR3 nucleotides are TGTGCCAGCAGCACCGGACAGGCAGGCAATCAGCCCCAGCATTTT. The encoded protein is CASSTGQAGNQPQHF. This sequence joins TRBV28 and TRBJ1-5; TRBD1 aligns across 7 bases. This CDR3 has 15 residues. Germline CDR1 MDHEN, CDR2 SYDVKM. V was pared by 6 bases and J by 2 bases, with 7 bases of the junction left unmatched.